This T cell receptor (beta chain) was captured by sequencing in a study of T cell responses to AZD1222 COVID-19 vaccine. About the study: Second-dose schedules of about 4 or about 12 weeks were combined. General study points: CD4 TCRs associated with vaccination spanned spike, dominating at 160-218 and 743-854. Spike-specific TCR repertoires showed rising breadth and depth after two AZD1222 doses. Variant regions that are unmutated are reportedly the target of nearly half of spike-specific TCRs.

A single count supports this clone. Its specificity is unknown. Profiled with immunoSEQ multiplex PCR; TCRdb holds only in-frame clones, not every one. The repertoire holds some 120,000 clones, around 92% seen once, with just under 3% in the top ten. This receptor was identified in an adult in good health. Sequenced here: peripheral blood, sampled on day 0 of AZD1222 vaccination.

CDR3 protein: CASSQRTSGISYNEQFF. The CDR3 coding sequence is TGTGCCAGCAGCCAACGGACTAGCGGGATCTCCTACAATGAGCAGTTCTTC. The chain couples TRBV14 to TRBJ2-1; the match to TRBD2 covers 12 bases. Germline V gene sequence: CDR1 SGHDN, CDR2 FVKESK. The CDR3 runs 17 residues. After removal of 2 bases from V and 0 bases from J, the junction contained 2 bases not matched to a gene.